This TCR beta chain was recovered during a study of blood T cell repertoires in COVID-19. Study in general: T cells, B-cell-depleted T cells, or PBMCs supplied cDNA or gDNA.

Sequencing used immunoSEQ multiplex PCR; TCRdb keeps in-frame clones, though not all of them. The table has 100,000 to 150,000 clones, more than 70% seen once; the top ten hold approximately 10%. CDR3 length equals 15 residues. V lost 3 bases and J lost 0; bases outside the gene matches: 6. The germline V gene encodes CDR1 SGHDT and CDR2 YYEEEE. The sample comprised peripheral blood. The rearrangement uses TRBV5-6 and TRBJ2-7, with 7 bases lining up with TRBD2. This TCR was sampled from a man in his fifties with acute or convalescent COVID-19. CDR3 sequence (DNA): TGTGCCAGCAGCTGGGGGGAGGGAACCTCCTACGAGCAGTACTTC. Residues: CASSWGEGTSYEQYF. Supplemented by reference TRBV5-6 and TRBJ2-7, the full variable domain reads DAGVTQSPTHLIKTRGQQVTLRCSPKSGHDTVSWYQQALGQGPQFIFQYYEEEERQRGNFPDRFSGHQFPNYSSELNVNALLLGDSALYLCASSWGEGTSYEQYFGPGTRLTVT.